The clone carrying this T cell receptor beta chain has a single count. Its antigen is not identified. Germline and junction disagree at one end, which may indicate a read error. The entry originates in a study of tumor-infiltrating lymphocytes in primary liver carcinoma. The researchers produced TCR beta cDNA from around 0.5 ug total RNA with a constant-region primer. For TCR beta, libraries were produced by three nested multiplex PCR rounds using slightly modified ARM-PCR. Amplification in the first two PCR rounds was performed using TRBV1-TRBV30 forward primers and a C-beta reverse primer for around 9 cycles each. MiXCR, run by TCRdb on the multiplex PCR reads, gives a single entry per CDR3 protein. In the table there are more than 100,000 distinct CDR3 sequences, approximately 70% of which are singletons. This CDR3 has 15 residues. Per the germline V gene, CDR1 is SGHAT and CDR2 is FQNNGV. Notes on the study in general: Compared with tumor region pairs, tumor-adjacent and tumor-blood pairs overlapped less.

Extraction of RNA together with DNA used 20-30 mg of unsorted bulk tissue. Every patient had chronic HBV infection and was treatment-naive. Every tumor was sampled at five separate regions. This TCR came from a woman in her sixties or seventies with primary liver carcinoma and hepatitis B virus infection. Sequencing input: liver tumor tissue from sampling region 1. Subset described: tumor region T1, superior pole. This rearrangement joins TRBV11-2 to TRBJ2-7, with 10 bases fitting TRBD2. CDR3 residues: CVSSRAGLAVYEQYF. The CDR3 DNA reads as TGTGTCAGCAGCCGTGCCGGACTAGCGGTCTACGAGCAGTACTTC.